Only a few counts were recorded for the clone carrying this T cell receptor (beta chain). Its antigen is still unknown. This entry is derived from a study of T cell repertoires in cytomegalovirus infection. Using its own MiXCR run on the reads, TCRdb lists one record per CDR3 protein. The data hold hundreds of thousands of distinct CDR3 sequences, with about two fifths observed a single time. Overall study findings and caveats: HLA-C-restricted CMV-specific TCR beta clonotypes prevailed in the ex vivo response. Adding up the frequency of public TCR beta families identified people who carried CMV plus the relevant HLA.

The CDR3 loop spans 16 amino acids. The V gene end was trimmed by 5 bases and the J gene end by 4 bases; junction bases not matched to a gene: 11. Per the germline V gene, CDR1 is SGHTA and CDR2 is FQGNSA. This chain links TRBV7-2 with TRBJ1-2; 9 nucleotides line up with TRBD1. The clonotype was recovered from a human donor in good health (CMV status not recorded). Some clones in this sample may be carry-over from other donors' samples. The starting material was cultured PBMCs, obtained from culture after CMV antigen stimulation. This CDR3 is CASSRVPGQGPYGYTF. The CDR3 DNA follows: TGTGCCAGCAGCCGGGTCCCGGGACAGGGCCCCTATGGCTACACCTTC.